Many counts were recorded for the clone carrying this T cell receptor (beta chain). What it binds is unknown. This entry comes from a study of T cell repertoires in cytomegalovirus infection. Study as a whole: Based on public TCR beta signatures, there were indications of CMV infection and of a matching HLA type.

Notes on the study in general: Within the response measured ex vivo, HLA-C-restricted CMV-specific TCR beta clonotypes were dominant. Individuals carrying CMV plus the relevant HLA were identified by cumulative frequency of public TCR beta families.

TCRdb itself ran the reads through MiXCR, one entry per CDR3 protein. The data contain roughly 250,000 distinct CDR3 sequences, 9% to 15% of them singletons. The CDR3 sequence is 15 residues long. V was clipped by 3 bases and J by 3 bases; unmatched bases: 4. CDR1 and CDR2 from the germline V gene are SGHTA and FQGNSA. Sequenced: PBMCs. This chain links TRBV7-2 with TRBJ2-1; 8 bases are shared with TRBD2. The source is a human donor in good health (CMV status not recorded). Some clones in this sample may be carry-over from other donors' samples. CDR3 protein: CASSFTSGDYNEQFF. In nucleotides, the CDR3 is TGTGCCAGCAGCTTCACTAGCGGCGACTACAATGAGCAGTTCTTC.